This TCR beta chain is from a study of blood T cell repertoires in COVID-19. Study information: T cells, B-cell-depleted T cells, or PBMCs supplied cDNA or gDNA.

Here immunoSEQ multiplex PCR was the method, and the copy in TCRdb shows in-frame clones only, minus some. The table lists around 160,000 clones, roughly 84% of them singletons. CDR3 length equals 14 residues. Germline-derived CDR1 and CDR2 are PRHDT and FYEKMQ (reference sequence). V was clipped by 6 bases and J by 2 bases, with 8 bases between them. This receptor was obtained from a woman aged 50 to 60 who had been exposed to COVID-19. The specimen was PBMCs or T cells enriched from blood (not recorded which). The chain recombines TRBV13 with TRBJ1-6; possibly TRBD1 for D (5 bases). For the CDR3, the DNA is TGTGCCAGCAGTTTCAGGGCCTATAATTCACCCCTCCACTTT. Protein sequence: CASSFRAYNSPLHF.